This T cell receptor (beta chain) is drawn from a study of identical twins. TCRdb fed the 5' RACE reads into MiXCR, producing one record per CDR3 protein. The sample includes some 500,000 distinct CDR3 sequences, 9.6% of them seen just once. V lost 4 bases to trimming and J lost 4 bases; unmatched junction nucleotides: 11. Germline CDR1 and CDR2: ENHRY and SYGVKD. There are 18 residues in the CDR3. This clonotype was counted many times. The same specimen was also included in a second study, on yellow fever vaccine responses in identical twins.

Sequences were obtained from PBMCs. V and J are TRBV10-3 and TRBJ2-1; 12 bases are shared with TRBD2. The source is a woman aged 18-30 years in good health. CDR3 protein: CAISGLAGEGPSYNEQFF. As DNA, the CDR3 is TGTGCCATCAGTGGACTAGCGGGAGAGGGGCCTTCGTACAATGAGCAGTTCTTC.